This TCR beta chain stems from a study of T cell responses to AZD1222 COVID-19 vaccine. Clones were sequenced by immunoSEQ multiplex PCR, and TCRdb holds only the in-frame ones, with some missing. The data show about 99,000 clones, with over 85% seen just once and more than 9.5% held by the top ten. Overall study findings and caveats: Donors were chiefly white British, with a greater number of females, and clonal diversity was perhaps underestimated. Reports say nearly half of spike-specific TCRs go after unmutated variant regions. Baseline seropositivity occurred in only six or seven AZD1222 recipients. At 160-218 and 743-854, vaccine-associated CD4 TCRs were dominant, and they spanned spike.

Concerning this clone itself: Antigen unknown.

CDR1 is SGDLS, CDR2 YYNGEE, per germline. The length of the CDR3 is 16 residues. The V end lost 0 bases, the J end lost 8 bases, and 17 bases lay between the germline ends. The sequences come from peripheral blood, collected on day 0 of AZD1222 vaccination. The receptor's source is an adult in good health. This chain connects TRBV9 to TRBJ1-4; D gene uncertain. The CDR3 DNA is TGTGCCAGCAGCGTAGGGAGAAGCCGTGAGCGCGAAAAACTGTTTTTT. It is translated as CASSVGRSREREKLFF.